The rows below give T cell receptor beta chains drawn from one sample of a study of T cell responses to AZD1222 COVID-19 vaccine. Using immunoSEQ multiplex PCR, the repertoire was profiled, and TCRdb retains in-frame clones only, with some absent. The sample lists approximately 80,000 clones, 80% to 90% occurring once. Source: peripheral blood, taken 28 days after the second AZD1222 dose. The receptors come from an adult who received the AZD1222 COVID-19 vaccine. CDR3s include the opening cysteine and the closing phenylalanine or tryptophan. D genes are given only for firm matches.

cdr3_aa	cdr3_nt	d_call	cdr3_length	j_call	v_call
CASSLTDHQPQHF	TGTGCCAGCAGTTTGACAGATCATCAGCCCCAGCATTTT	-	13	TRBJ1-5	TRBV28
CASSERLAGLNEQFF	TGTGCCAGCAGTGAGAGACTAGCGGGCCTCAATGAGCAGTTCTTC	TRBD2	15	TRBJ2-1	TRBV25-1
CASSLVPGSGSPLHF	TGTGCCAGCAGCTTAGTTCCGGGGAGCGGTTCACCCCTCCACTTT	-	15	TRBJ1-6	TRBV7-2
CAWSFSNTGELFF	TGTGCCTGGAGTTTTTCTAACACCGGGGAGCTGTTTTTT	-	13	TRBJ2-2	TRBV30
CASSIGDGLAKNIQYF	TGTGCCAGTAGTATAGGGGACGGTTTAGCCAAAAACATTCAGTACTTC	-	16	TRBJ2-4	TRBV19
CASSLELGTEAFF	TGTGCCAGCAGCTTAGAACTGGGCACTGAAGCTTTCTTT	-	13	TRBJ1-1	TRBV13
CASGRLNNEQFF	TGTGCCAGCGGGAGGCTCAACAATGAGCAGTTCTTC	-	12	TRBJ2-1	TRBV7-3
CASSPVGQGRNTIYF	TGTGCCAGCTCACCCGTCGGACAGGGGAGAAACACCATATATTTT	TRBD1	15	TRBJ1-3	TRBV18
CASSWSSGETQYF	TGTGCCAGCAGTTGGAGTAGCGGCGAGACCCAGTACTTC	-	13	TRBJ2-5	TRBV6-5
CASSVGPVSEQFF	TGTGCCAGCAGCGTAGGGCCAGTCAGTGAGCAGTTCTTC	-	13	TRBJ2-1	TRBV9
CASSNHRVANEKLFF	TGTGCCAGCAGCAACCACAGGGTGGCTAATGAAAAACTGTTTTTT	-	15	TRBJ1-4	TRBV9
CASSPPPGTYTGELFF	TGTGCCAGCAGTCCACCCCCCGGGACCTACACCGGGGAGCTGTTTTTT	-	16	TRBJ2-2	TRBV9
CASRLQGNEQFF	TGCGCCAGCAGACTTCAGGGGAATGAGCAGTTCTTC	-	12	TRBJ2-1	TRBV5-1